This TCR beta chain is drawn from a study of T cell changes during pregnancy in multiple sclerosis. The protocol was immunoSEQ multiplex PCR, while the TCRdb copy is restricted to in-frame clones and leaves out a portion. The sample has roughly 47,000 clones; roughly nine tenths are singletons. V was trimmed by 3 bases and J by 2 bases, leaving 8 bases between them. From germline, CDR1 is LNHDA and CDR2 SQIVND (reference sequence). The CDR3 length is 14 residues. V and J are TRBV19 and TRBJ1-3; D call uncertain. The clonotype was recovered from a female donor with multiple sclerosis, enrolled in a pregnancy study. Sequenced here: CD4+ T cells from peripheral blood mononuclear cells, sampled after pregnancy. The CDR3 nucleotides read TGTGCCAGTAGTATCACCGGGACTGGAAACACCATATATTTT. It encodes CASSITGTGNTIYF.